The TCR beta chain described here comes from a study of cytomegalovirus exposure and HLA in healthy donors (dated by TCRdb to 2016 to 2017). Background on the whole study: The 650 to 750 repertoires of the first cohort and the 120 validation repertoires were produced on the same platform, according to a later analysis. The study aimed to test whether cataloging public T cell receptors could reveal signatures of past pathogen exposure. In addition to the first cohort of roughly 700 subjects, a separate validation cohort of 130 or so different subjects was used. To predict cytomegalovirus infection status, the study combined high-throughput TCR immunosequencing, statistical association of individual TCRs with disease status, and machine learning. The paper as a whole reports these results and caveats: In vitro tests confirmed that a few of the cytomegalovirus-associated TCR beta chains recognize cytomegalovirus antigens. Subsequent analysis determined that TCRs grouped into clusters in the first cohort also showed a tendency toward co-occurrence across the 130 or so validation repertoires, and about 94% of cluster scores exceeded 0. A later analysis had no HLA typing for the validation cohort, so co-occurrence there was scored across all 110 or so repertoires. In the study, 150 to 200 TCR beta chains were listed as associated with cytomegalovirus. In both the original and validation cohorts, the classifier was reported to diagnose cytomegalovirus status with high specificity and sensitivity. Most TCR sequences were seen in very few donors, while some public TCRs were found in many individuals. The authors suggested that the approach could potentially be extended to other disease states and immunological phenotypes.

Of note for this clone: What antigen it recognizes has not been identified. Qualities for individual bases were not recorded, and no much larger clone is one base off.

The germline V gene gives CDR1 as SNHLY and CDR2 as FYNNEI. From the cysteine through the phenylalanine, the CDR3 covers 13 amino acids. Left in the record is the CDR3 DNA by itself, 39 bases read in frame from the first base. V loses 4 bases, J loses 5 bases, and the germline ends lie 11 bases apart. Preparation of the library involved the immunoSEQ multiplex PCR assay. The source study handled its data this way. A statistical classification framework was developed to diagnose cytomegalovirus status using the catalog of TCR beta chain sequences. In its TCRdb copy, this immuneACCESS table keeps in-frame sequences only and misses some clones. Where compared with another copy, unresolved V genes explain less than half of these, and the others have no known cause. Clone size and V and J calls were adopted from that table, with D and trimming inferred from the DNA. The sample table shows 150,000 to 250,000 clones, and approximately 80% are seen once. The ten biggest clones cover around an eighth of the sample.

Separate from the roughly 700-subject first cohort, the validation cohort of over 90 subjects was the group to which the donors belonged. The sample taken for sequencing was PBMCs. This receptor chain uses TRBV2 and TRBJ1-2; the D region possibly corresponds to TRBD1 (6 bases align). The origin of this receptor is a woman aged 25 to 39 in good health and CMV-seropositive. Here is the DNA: TGTGCCAGCAGTGGAGGGCAGGGGTATGGCTACACCTTC. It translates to CASSGGQGYGYTF.